This T cell receptor beta chain came from a study of OX40 agonist ivuxolimab in advanced cancers. V gave up 0 bases and J gave up 3 bases; unmatched junction bases: 17. Germline V lookup: CDR1 SGHVS, CDR2 FQNEAQ. The CDR3 consists of 20 residues. Measured with immunoSEQ multiplex PCR; TCRdb has only the in-frame clones, and not every one. The data contain 40,000 or so clones, approximately 78% of them singletons. The rearrangement joins TRBV7-8 to TRBJ2-4; 7 bases are shared with TRBD2. The sequences come from CD4+ or CD8+ T cells sorted from blood, collected in a trial of the OX40 agonist ivuxolimab. This sequence originates from an adult with an advanced solid tumor such as melanoma, head and neck, liver or kidney cancer. As DNA, the CDR3 is TGTGCCAGCAGCTTAGCGGAGGCGGGAGAGTCCCTGTGGAGCAAAAACATTCAGTACTTC. Translated: CASSLAEAGESLWSKNIQYF.